These T cell receptor beta chains were read from a single sample in a study of blood T cell repertoires in COVID-19. Using immunoSEQ multiplex PCR, the repertoire was profiled, and TCRdb retains in-frame clones only, with some absent. The sample has a few hundred thousand clones, about 87% seen once. Sequenced sample: PBMCs or T cells enriched from blood (not recorded which). All receptors come from a man younger than 30 with acute COVID-19. CDR3s include the opening cysteine and the closing phenylalanine or tryptophan. The D gene is left open where the match is weak. A clone size is listed for some rows: how often the clone was seen (once, few, many), or a class if it is expanded.

>TRBV6-2/TRBV6-3|TRBJ1-4|.|few
TGTGCCAGCAGTTACACAGCAACTAATGAAAAACTGTTTTTT
CASSYTATNEKLFF
>TRBV19|TRBJ1-2|.|.
TGTGCCAGTACCCCGCAGGATAACTATGGCTACACCTTC
CASTPQDNYGYTF
>TRBV3-1/TRBV3-2|TRBJ2-5|TRBD2|.
TGTGCCAGCAGCCAAAGCGGGAGAGAGACCCAGTACTTC
CASSQSGRETQYF
>TRBV19|TRBJ1-2|.|once
TGTGCCAGTAGGGGTACAGGAACGAATGGCTACACCTTC
CASRGTGTNGYTF
>TRBV10-3|TRBJ1-2|.|.
TGTGCCATCAGTGAAAGGGGGGGCGCCGATGGCTACACCTTC
CAISERGGADGYTF
>TRBV7-2|TRBJ1-1|.|.
TGTGCCAGCAGCTTGAAACCCAGATCGAACACTGAAGCTTTCTTT
CASSLKPRSNTEAFF
>TRBV7-6|TRBJ2-3|.|.
TGTGCCAGCAGTGCTACGGGGTATAGCACAGATACGCAGTATTTT
CASSATGYSTDTQYF
>TRBV19|TRBJ2-2|TRBD2|.
TGTGCCAGTAGTAGAGCGGGGGGCGACACCGGGGAGCTGTTTTTT
CASSRAGGDTGELFF
>TRBV7-9|TRBJ2-7|.|.
TGTGCCAGCAGCTTCAGGGCGTCCCGGTCAGGGGAGCAGTACTTC
CASSFRASRSGEQYF
>TRBV27|TRBJ2-1|TRBD2|.
TGTGCCAGCAGTAACAGACTAGCGGGAGGAACACTTGAGCAGTTCTTC
CASSNRLAGGTLEQFF
>TRBV19|TRBJ1-1|.|.
TGTGCCAGTAATGACGGGTGGATGAACACTGAAGCTTTCTTT
CASNDGWMNTEAFF
>TRBV29-1|TRBJ1-4|.|.
TGCAGCGTGCCTGCGGGCGAAAAACTGTTTTTT
CSVPAGEKLFF
>TRBV2|TRBJ2-5|.|.
TGTGCCAGCAGTGTGGGAGAACAGAAAGAGACCCAGTACTTC
CASSVGEQKETQYF
>TRBV27|TRBJ2-1|.|.
TGTGCCAGCAGTCGAAGCGGGCTGGCGGACGATGAGCAGTTCTTC
CASSRSGLADDEQFF
>TRBV6-5|TRBJ2-7|TRBD1|.
TGTGCCTCCGCCGAGGGACAGGGGAGTGACGAGCAGTACTTC
CASAEGQGSDEQYF
>TRBV6-5|TRBJ2-5|.|.
TGTGCCAGCAGTTCCCCAGGGTCGGAGACCCAGTACTTC
CASSSPGSETQYF
>TRBV5-4|TRBJ2-7|.|.
TGTGCCAGCAGCTTGTTCCAGTATGGTGGCGAGCAGTACTTC
CASSLFQYGGEQYF
>TRBV7-3|TRBJ1-2|TRBD1|.
TGTGCCAGCAGCCCGGGACAGGGCGGCTATGGCTACACCTTC
CASSPGQGGYGYTF
>TRBV9|TRBJ1-1|TRBD1|.
TGTGCCAGCAGCGTAGGCGACAGGGGAAGGCTTGGGACTGAAGCTTTCTTT
CASSVGDRGRLGTEAFF
>TRBV27|TRBJ2-7|TRBD2|.
TGTGCCAGCAGCCAGAGTAGGACTAGCGGGATCGGGCAGTACTTC
CASSQSRTSGIGQYF
>TRBV28|TRBJ2-1|TRBD2|.
TGTGCCAGCAGTTTCCGCCCCTATTCGAGCGGGGGTTACTCCTACAATGAGCAGTTCTTC
CASSFRPYSSGGYSYNEQFF
>TRBV7-9|TRBJ2-2|.|.
TGTGCCAGCAGCTTTGGAGGGAGTGGGTCGAACACCGGGGAGCTGTTTTTT
CASSFGGSGSNTGELFF
>TRBV2|TRBJ1-3|TRBD1|once
TGTGCCAGCAGTTTACAGGGGAGCTCTGGAAACACCATATATTTT
CASSLQGSSGNTIYF
>TRBV28|TRBJ2-5|TRBD1|.
TGTGCCAGCAGCGGGACAGCGACCCGGCCCCAGTACTTC
CASSGTATRPQYF
>TRBV28|TRBJ1-2|.|.
TGTGCCAGCAGCCCAACAGGGATGGGCTATGGCTACACCTTC
CASSPTGMGYGYTF
>TRBV2|TRBJ1-2|TRBD1|.
TGTGCCAGCAGTGACCGGACAGGGGCACGTGGCTACACCTTC
CASSDRTGARGYTF
>TRBV28|TRBJ1-3|.|.
TGTGCCAGCAGCTCTGACAGGCCCTCTGGAAACACCATATATTTT
CASSSDRPSGNTIYF
>TRBV2|TRBJ1-2|TRBD1|.
TGTGCCAGCAGTGAAAGTGGAGACAGGGGGGTTTATGGCTACACCTTC
CASSESGDRGVYGYTF
>TRBV7-3|TRBJ1-2|.|.
TGTGCCAGCAGCCTACCCTCGGGGTATGGCTACACCTTC
CASSLPSGYGYTF
>TRBV5-6|TRBJ1-3|.|.
TGTGCCAGCAGCTTGTTAGGTCGCGGGGCAGAAGGAAACACCATATATTTT
CASSLLGRGAEGNTIYF
>TRBV24-1|TRBJ1-1|.|.
TGTGCCACCAGTGATTTTAAGAACACTGAAGCTTTCTTT
CATSDFKNTEAFF
>TRBV28|TRBJ1-2|.|.
TGTGCCAGCAGAGGACAGCACTATGGCTACACCTTC
CASRGQHYGYTF
>TRBV5-4|TRBJ1-2|.|.
TGTGCCAGCACCTTGGGGGGGCAGGGCTATGGCTACACCTTC
CASTLGGQGYGYTF
>TRBV7-9|TRBJ1-2|.|.
TGTGCCCGCACCCCCTTAAAGAGCCCAAACTATGGCTACACCTTC
CARTPLKSPNYGYTF
>TRBV7-2|TRBJ2-7|TRBD2|.
TGTGCCAGCAGCCATACTAGCGGCTACGAGCAGTACTTC
CASSHTSGYEQYF
>TRBV27|TRBJ2-5|.|.
TGTGCCAGCAGTTTATCCGGGGAGACCCAGTACTTC
CASSLSGETQYF
>TRBV28|TRBJ1-5|TRBD1|.
TGTGCCAGCAGCCTAAGCGGACAGGGCTTGCGAGGTAGCAATCAGCCCCAGCATTTT
CASSLSGQGLRGSNQPQHF